The rows below give T cell receptor beta chains drawn from one sample of a study of beta chain features in type 1 diabetes. TCRdb's table, derived via immunoSEQ multiplex PCR, lists solely in-frame clones and lacks some. The sample lists 300,000 to 400,000 clones; 7.5% to 9% were seen once. Sequenced input: central memory CD4+ T cells from blood. These receptors were collected from a woman between 18 and 29 years old in good health. The conserved cysteine and the conserved F or W are not part of the CDR3 here.

TRBJ2-1 | 12 | TRBV5-1 | ASSPTGGSNEQF
TRBJ2-7 | 14 | TRBV28 | ASSLLGTSDIVEQY
TRBJ2-5 | 10 | TRBV6-1 | ASSAGGQTQY
TRBJ1-1 | 9 | TRBV5-8 | ASIRVAEAF
TRBJ1-3 | 12 | TRBV11-1 | ASSSSLGGNTIY
TRBJ2-7 | 14 | TRBV4-2 | ASSQDSGTSLYEQY
TRBJ2-5 | 11 | TRBV18 | ASSPWDFETQY
TRBJ2-2 | 10 | TRBV28 | ASSFVPGELF
TRBJ2-3 | 16 | TRBV7-9 | ASSSLIRTGRGTDTQY
TRBJ2-3 | 12 | TRBV5-1 | ASSPGTNTDTQY
TRBJ1-5 | 10 | TRBV2 | ASRLTLQPQH
TRBJ2-3 | 13 | TRBV28 | ASNPGQKPRDTQY
TRBJ2-7 | 14 | TRBV7-2 | ASSSLVAGPHYEQY
TRBJ1-4 | 12 | TRBV5-1 | ASSQGQPNEKLF
TRBJ1-2 | 13 | TRBV6-5 | ASSYSRAAGTGYT
TRBJ1-1 | 10 | TRBV5-4 | ASRSGQGSTF
TRBJ2-7 | 13 | TRBV28 | ASSPQGAWVHEQY
TRBJ1-1 | 9 | TRBV11-2 | ASSFARWAF
TRBJ1-5 | 8 | TRBV28 | ANRHQPQH
TRBJ2-4 | 12 | TRBV19 | ASSIGGQGSIQY
TRBJ1-2 | 13 | TRBV7-9 | ASSLAQPGSGGYT
TRBJ1-1 | 13 | TRBV10-3 | AISETGQGSTEAF
TRBJ2-3 | 11 | TRBV7-2 | ASSPPGEDTQY
TRBJ2-7 | 16 | TRBV27 | ASSFTVGAGRQTYEQY
TRBJ2-1 | 13 | TRBV4-3 | ASSRGLAEYNEQF
TRBJ2-7 | 10 | TRBV5-6 | ASSFRRDEQY
TRBJ1-3 | 14 | TRBV19 | ASSTTATSSGNTIY